The rows below give T cell receptor beta chains drawn from one sample of a study of shared clonotypes between healthy human individuals. Data came from immunoSEQ multiplex PCR; TCRdb stores just in-frame clones and leaves some out. The sample consists of hundreds of thousands of clones, around 95% of them appearing once. The sample comprised naive CD8+ T cells sorted from blood. The receptors shown here come from a woman aged 25 to 45 in good health. Each CDR3 is given with its conserved first and last residue. Fields, in order: clone size, J gene, V gene, D gene, CDR3 DNA, CDR3 protein. A D gene is named only where the DNA matches it firmly. Size tells how often a clone was seen (once, few, many) or the class of an expanded clone, and some rows leave it out.

clone_size: NA; j_call: TRBJ2-1; v_call: TRBV15; d_call: NA; cdr3_nt: TGTGCCACCAGCAGAAGTGGGAATGAGCAGTTCTTC; cdr3_aa: CATSRSGNEQFF
clone_size: NA; j_call: TRBJ1-1; v_call: TRBV15; d_call: TRBD1; cdr3_nt: TGTGCCACCAGCAAGGGGACAGACTTGAGTTCGGCTTTCTTT; cdr3_aa: CATSKGTDLSSAFF
clone_size: NA; j_call: TRBJ2-5; v_call: TRBV5-1; d_call: NA; cdr3_nt: TGCGCCAGCAGCTTGGCCCAGGGTCTTGAGGAGACCCAGTACTTC; cdr3_aa: CASSLAQGLEETQYF
clone_size: NA; j_call: TRBJ1-5; v_call: TRBV4-1; d_call: NA; cdr3_nt: TGCGCCAGCAGCCAAGCTAGGGTAAAGACAGGAGTGCGCAATCAGCCCCAGCATTTT; cdr3_aa: CASSQARVKTGVRNQPQHF
clone_size: NA; j_call: TRBJ1-1; v_call: TRBV5-4; d_call: NA; cdr3_nt: TGTGCCAGCAGCCAGGGACCAAACACTGAAGCTTTCTTT; cdr3_aa: CASSQGPNTEAFF
clone_size: NA; j_call: TRBJ2-1; v_call: TRBV27; d_call: TRBD2; cdr3_nt: TGTGCCAGCAGTTCCAATAGCGGGAGTGGGAACAATGAGCAGTTCTTC; cdr3_aa: CASSSNSGSGNNEQFF
clone_size: NA; j_call: TRBJ2-7; v_call: TRBV28; d_call: TRBD1; cdr3_nt: TGTGCCAGCAGTAGCCTGGGACAGTTTGACCACGAGCAGTACTTC; cdr3_aa: CASSSLGQFDHEQYF
clone_size: NA; j_call: TRBJ2-7; v_call: TRBV5-1; d_call: TRBD2; cdr3_nt: TGCGCCAGCAGCTTGGTTCTCTTCGGGCGGGAGAATTCCTACGAGCAGTACTTC; cdr3_aa: CASSLVLFGRENSYEQYF
clone_size: NA; j_call: TRBJ2-5; v_call: TRBV2; d_call: NA; cdr3_nt: TGTGCCAGCAGTGGCGGGGAGACCCAGTACTTC; cdr3_aa: CASSGGETQYF
clone_size: once; j_call: TRBJ2-1; v_call: TRBV28; d_call: TRBD1; cdr3_nt: TGTGCCAGCAGTTTCAGGGGGAATGAGCGGTTCTTC; cdr3_aa: CASSFRGNERFF